By frequency, the clone carrying this TCR beta chain is medium-sized. Its antigen is undetermined. The record originates from a study of CXCR3-negative and CXCR3-positive naive CD8 T cells. Approximately 270,000 cells per CD8+ T cell subset were flow-sorted in triplicate. CD45RO-CCR7+CD27+CD95- defined naive CD8+ T cells. CDR3 length: 17 residues. CDR1 is LNHNV and CDR2 is YYDKDF in the germline V gene (reference sequence). Study conclusions and caveats: TRB CDR3 properties indicated TCR strength, while surface CD5 was similar across naive subsets. Naive CXCR3-positive cells had TRB CDR3s more hydrophobic than those of CXCR3-negative naive cells. The study found that naive CXCR3-negative and CXCR3-positive cells shared TRBV-TRBJ usage, while memory cells differed.

5' RACE with UMI labels generated the TRB cDNA libraries. TCRdb reprocessed the 5' RACE reads; each CDR3 protein has one entry and no DNA is given. With roughly 6,000 distinct CDR3 sequences in the sample, the ten largest clones hold about 1.4%. The chain recombines TRBV15 with TRBJ1-2; as DNA is missing, the TRBD1 call by TCRdb cannot be tested. The clonotype originates from a human donor in good health. Some clones in this sample may be carry-over from other donors' samples. Material: naive CXCR3+ CD8+ T cells from blood. Subset specified: CD45RO-CCR7+CD27+CD95- naive CD8+ T cells expressing CXCR3 (TNR3+). CDR3 loop: CATSSSHGPGQHYGYTF.